The sequence of this T cell receptor beta chain was determined in a study of blood T cells in healthy people across ages. Germline CDR1 reads MNHEY; CDR2 reads SMNVEV (reference sequence). Trimming pared 3 bases from V and 5 bases from J, leaving 9 bases between. The CDR3 consists of 13 residues. Together with a sample-barcoded 5' primer, a J-beta primer mix was included in a second PCR lasting about 7 to 11 cycles. In TCRdb, the 5' RACE reads were re-called with MiXCR into one record per CDR3 protein. This sample yields over a million distinct CDR3 sequences, of which 59% are seen a single time; 5.5% to 8% belongs to the top ten.

Sequencing used blood. The source of this sequence is a man aged 18 to 29 in good health. The gene calls are TRBV27 and TRBJ2-3, with no clear D. The CDR3 sequence is CASSFAVLDTQYF. CDR3 in DNA: TGTGCCAGCAGTTTTGCGGTCTTAGATACGCAGTATTTT.